The clone carrying this T cell receptor (beta chain) appeared many times. An end of the junction does not agree with germline; a read error may underlie this. The CDR3 extends over 19 amino acids. The germline V gene encodes CDR1 SGHRS and CDR2 YFSETQ. This sample is drawn from a study of T cells after yellow fever vaccination. Via MiXCR, TCRdb re-called the 5' RACE reads, giving one row per CDR3 protein. The table records approximately 300,000 distinct CDR3 sequences, around a tenth of them present only once. V usage is TRBV5-1 and J usage is TRBJ2-2, with 7 bases fitting TRBD2. This specimen was CD4+ T cells sorted from PBMCs, taken 45 days after the yellow fever booster vaccination. This clonotype originated in a man younger than 35 who received the YFV17D yellow fever vaccine. The CDR3 DNA is TGCGCCAGCAGCTTGGTGGGTCCACGGAGCGGGGAAAACATCGGGGAGCTGTTTTTT. It encodes CASSLVGPRSGENIGELFF.